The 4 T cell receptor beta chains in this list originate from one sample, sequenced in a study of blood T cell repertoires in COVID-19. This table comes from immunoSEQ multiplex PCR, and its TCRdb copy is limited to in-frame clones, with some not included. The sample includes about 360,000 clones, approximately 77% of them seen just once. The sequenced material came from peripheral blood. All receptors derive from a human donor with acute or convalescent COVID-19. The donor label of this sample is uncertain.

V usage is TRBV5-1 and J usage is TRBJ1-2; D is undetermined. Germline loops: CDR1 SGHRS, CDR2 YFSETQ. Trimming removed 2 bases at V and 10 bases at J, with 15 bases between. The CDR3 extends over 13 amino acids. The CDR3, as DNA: TGCGCCAGCAGCTTTGGAGCAGAGCCTGTCTACACCTTC. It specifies CASSFGAEPVYTF.

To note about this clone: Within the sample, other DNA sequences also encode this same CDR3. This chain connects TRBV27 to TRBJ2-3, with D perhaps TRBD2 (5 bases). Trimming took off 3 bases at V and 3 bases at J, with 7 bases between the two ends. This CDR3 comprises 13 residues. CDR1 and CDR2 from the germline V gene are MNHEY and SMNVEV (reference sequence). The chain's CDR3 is CASSLTGTDTQYF. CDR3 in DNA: TGTGCCAGCAGTTTGACGGGAACAGATACGCAGTATTTT.

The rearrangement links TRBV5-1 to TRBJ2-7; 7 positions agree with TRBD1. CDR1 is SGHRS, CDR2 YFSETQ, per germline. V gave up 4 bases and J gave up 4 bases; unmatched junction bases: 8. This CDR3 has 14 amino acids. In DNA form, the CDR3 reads TGCGCCAGCAGCCAAACTCAGACAGGGTACGAGCAGTACTTC. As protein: CASSQTQTGYEQYF.

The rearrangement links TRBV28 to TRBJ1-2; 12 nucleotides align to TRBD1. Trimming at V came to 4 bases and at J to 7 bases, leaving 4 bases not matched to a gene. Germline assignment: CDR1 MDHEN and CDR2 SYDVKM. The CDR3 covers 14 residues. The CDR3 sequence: CASSWGDRGRGYTF. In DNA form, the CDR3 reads TGTGCCAGCAGTTGGGGGGACAGGGGGCGTGGCTACACCTTC.